The 4 T cell receptor beta chains in this list originate from one sample, sequenced in a study of T cell responses to AZD1222 COVID-19 vaccine. Sequencing used immunoSEQ multiplex PCR; TCRdb keeps in-frame clones, though not all of them. The sample shows 100,000 to 150,000 clones, 90% of them seen only once. Sequenced material: peripheral blood, taken on day 0 of MenACWY control vaccination. All receptors derive from an adult in good health.

The chain joins TRBV18 to TRBJ1-4; D gene unclear. Trimming took off 4 bases at V and 5 bases at J, with 11 bases between the two ends. Germline CDR1 is KGHSH and CDR2 is LQKENI. This CDR3 is built from 14 residues. Here the CDR3 DNA reads TGTGCCAGCTCACGTGGAAGGCTAAATGAAAAACTGTTTTTT. Its translation: CASSRGRLNEKLFF.

A single count supports this clone. This chain's CDR3 is CASRIGGGSYNSPLHF. The DNA for the CDR3 is TGTGCCAGCAGGATCGGTGGTGGGTCCTATAATTCACCCCTCCACTTT. The V call is TRBV28, the J call TRBJ1-6, with unresolved D. V was cut by 6 bases and J by 1 base, with 13 bases left in between. The CDR3 loop spans 16 amino acids. Germline V gene data show CDR1 as MDHEN and CDR2 as SYDVKM.

This clone turned up a few times. The chain recombines TRBV20-1 with TRBJ2-7; TRBD2 is a possible D gene (5 bases). The CDR3 spans 13 residues. Germline V gene sequence: CDR1 DFQATT, CDR2 SNEGSKA (reference sequence). With 3 bases removed from V and 3 bases from J, the gap between germline ends came to 12 bases. Here the CDR3 DNA reads TGCAGTGCTAGTTCGGGGTCGCTCTACGAGCAGTACTTC. This gives the protein CSASSGSLYEQYF.

The chain recombines TRBV9 with TRBJ2-1; D not resolved. Germline-derived CDR1 and CDR2 are SGDLS and YYNGEE. Trimming removed 0 bases at V and 0 bases at J, with 7 bases between. CDR3 length: 15 residues. The CDR3 spells CASSVVGNSYNEQFF. CDR3 coding DNA: TGTGCCAGCAGCGTAGTAGGAAACTCCTACAATGAGCAGTTCTTC.